This is a list of T cell receptor beta chains from one sample in a study of T-cell memory formation after mild COVID-19. TCRdb used MiXCR to reprocess the 5' RACE reads, holding one entry per CDR3 protein. The sample has roughly 550,000 distinct CDR3 sequences, about 20% seen once. The sequenced material came from PBMCs or a T cell subset sorted from them (not recorded which). The source is an adult woman who had mild COVID-19 (a few samples of this study predate the infection). Cell type and time point are not known. Both conserved end residues are part of each CDR3. Fields, in order: V gene, J gene, clone size, D gene, CDR3 protein, CDR3 DNA. D genes are given only for firm matches. The listing skips clone size in some rows; elsewhere it reads once, few, many or a size class.

TRBV12-3/TRBV12-4	TRBJ2-1	many	TRBD2	CATRDGGGASEQFF	TGTGCCACGCGGGACGGCGGGGGGGCTAGTGAGCAGTTCTTC
TRBV12-3/TRBV12-4	TRBJ2-5	few	.	CASSRRGTETQYF	TGTGCCAGCAGCAGAAGAGGGACGGAGACCCAGTACTTC
TRBV24-1	TRBJ2-5	few	.	CATSRQGGSGETQYF	TGTGCCACCAGCCGACAGGGAGGAAGTGGAGAGACCCAGTACTTC
TRBV24-1	TRBJ2-2	few	.	CATSVAGIYTGELFF	TGTGCCACCAGTGTTGCAGGGATCTACACCGGGGAGCTGTTTTTT
TRBV11-2	TRBJ1-2	few	.	CASSLFPRTADYGYTF	TGTGCCAGCAGCTTATTTCCAAGGACCGCCGACTATGGCTACACCTTC
TRBV6-1	TRBJ1-1	few	.	CASSGTAGAGRPATEAFF	TGTGCCAGCAGTGGGACGGCAGGGGCAGGTAGGCCTGCCACTGAAGCTTTCTTT
TRBV7-9	TRBJ2-5	.	TRBD1	CASSFQGTGGLETQYF	TGTGCCAGCAGCTTTCAGGGGACAGGGGGCCTGGAGACCCAGTACTTC
TRBV6-5	TRBJ2-7	few	TRBD2	CASSPPVSGRAVEQYF	TGTGCCAGCAGTCCCCCCGTTAGCGGGAGGGCCGTCGAGCAGTACTTC
TRBV7-3	TRBJ2-2	few	TRBD1	CASSHRTGGTGELFF	TGTGCCAGCAGCCACCGGACAGGGGGAACCGGGGAGCTGTTTTTT
TRBV5-4	TRBJ2-3	.	TRBD2	CASSFGVAGVEGDTQYF	TGTGCCAGCAGCTTTGGGGTAGCGGGAGTTGAGGGAGATACGCAGTATTTT
TRBV5-1	TRBJ2-4	few	.	CASSLGSKNIQYF	TGCGCCAGCAGCTTGGGTAGTAAAAACATTCAGTACTTC
TRBV11-2	TRBJ1-2	few	.	CASSLREGGGYTF	TGTGCCAGCAGCCTTCGCGAGGGGGGTGGCTACACCTTC